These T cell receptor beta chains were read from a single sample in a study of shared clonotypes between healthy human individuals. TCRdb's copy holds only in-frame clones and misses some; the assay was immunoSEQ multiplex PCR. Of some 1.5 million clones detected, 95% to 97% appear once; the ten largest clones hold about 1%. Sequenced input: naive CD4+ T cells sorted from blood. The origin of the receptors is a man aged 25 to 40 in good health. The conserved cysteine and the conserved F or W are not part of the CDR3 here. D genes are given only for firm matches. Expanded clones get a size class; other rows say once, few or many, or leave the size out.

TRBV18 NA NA ASSPSGIQPQH
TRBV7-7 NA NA ASSSGAGYEQY
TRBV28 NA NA ASSLRGGLRTGELF
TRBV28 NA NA ASSLASRGRAKNIQY
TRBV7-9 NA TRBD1 ASSFRRTGEGEQY
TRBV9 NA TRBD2 ASSVDPSGRLAGELF
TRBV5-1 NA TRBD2 ASSSGGFTDTQY
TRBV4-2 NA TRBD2 ASSHAQGLADADTQY
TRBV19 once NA ASKVDATGGYT
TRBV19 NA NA ASSFQNEPLAF
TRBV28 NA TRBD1 ASSQGQEVGGYT
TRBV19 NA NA ASSRLGTNTEAF
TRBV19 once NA ASSNTGTRGNQPQH
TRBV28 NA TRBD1 ASSRDRVYNEQF
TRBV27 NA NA ASSDRIYEQF
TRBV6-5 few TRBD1 ASSPRTGPYEQY
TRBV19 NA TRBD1 ASRGTGMSYEQY
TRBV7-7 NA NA ASSPTSLNTGELF
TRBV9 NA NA ASSVRLDYNEQF
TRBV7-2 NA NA ASSAIRDGLVYSGNTIY
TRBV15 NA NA ATADGWKETQY
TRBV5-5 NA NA ASRKGGSYEQY
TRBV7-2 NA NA ASSPGWVGRNEQF
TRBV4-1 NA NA ASSQDLGRTSYGYT
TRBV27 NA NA ASSLDLGTDTQY
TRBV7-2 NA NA ASSLAGSGELF
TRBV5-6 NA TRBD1 ASSLGQGWVDYGYT
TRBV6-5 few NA ASSYSRVGNIQY
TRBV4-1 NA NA ASSQEKAGLYGYT
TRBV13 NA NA ASSLPTNTGELF
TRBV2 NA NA ASSVTYLRETQY
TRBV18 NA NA ASSPPDSQQQAQY
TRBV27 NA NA ASSLKGGIYEQY
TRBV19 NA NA ASSIGGPDYGYT
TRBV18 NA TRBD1 ASSPLGQGYEQY
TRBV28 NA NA ASSLATGQY
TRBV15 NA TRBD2 ATSRDQLAPTTDTQY